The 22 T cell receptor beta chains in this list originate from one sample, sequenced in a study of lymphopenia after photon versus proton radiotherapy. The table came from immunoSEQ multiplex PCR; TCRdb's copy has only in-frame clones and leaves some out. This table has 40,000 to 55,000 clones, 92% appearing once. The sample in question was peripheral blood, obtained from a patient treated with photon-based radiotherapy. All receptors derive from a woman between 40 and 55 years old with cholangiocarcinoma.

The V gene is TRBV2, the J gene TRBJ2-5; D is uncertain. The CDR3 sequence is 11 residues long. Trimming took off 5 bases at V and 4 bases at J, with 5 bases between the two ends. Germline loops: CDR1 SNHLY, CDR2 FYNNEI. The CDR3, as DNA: TGTGCCAGCAGTACCCCAGAGACCCAGTACTTC. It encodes CASSTPETQYF.

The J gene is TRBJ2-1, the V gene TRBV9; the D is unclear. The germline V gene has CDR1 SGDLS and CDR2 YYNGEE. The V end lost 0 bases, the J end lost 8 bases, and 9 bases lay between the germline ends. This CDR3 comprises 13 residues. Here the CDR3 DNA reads TGTGCCAGCAGCGTAGGAGGTGGGGATGAGCAGTTCTTC. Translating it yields CASSVGGGDEQFF.

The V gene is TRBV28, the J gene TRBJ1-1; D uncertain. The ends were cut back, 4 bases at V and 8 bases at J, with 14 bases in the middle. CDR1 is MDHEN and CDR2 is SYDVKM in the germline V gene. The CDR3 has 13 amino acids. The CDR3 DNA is TGTGCCAGCAGTTCCACCCGAGCCGGGGAAGCTTTCTTT. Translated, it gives CASSSTRAGEAFF.

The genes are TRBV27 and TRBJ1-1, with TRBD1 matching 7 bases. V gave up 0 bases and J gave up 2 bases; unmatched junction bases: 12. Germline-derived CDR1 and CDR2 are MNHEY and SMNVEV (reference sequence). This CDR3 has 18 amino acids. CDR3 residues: CASSLSTGTAFTNTEAFF. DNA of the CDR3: TGTGCCAGCAGTTTATCGACCGGGACAGCGTTCACCAACACTGAAGCTTTCTTT.

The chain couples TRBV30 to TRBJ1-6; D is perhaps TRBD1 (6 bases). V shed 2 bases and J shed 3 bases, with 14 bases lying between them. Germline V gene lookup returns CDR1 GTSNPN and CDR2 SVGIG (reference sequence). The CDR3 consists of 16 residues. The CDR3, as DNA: TGTGCCTGGAGTCGGGGACAAGATTTCTATAATTCACCCCTCCACTTT. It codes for CAWSRGQDFYNSPLHF.

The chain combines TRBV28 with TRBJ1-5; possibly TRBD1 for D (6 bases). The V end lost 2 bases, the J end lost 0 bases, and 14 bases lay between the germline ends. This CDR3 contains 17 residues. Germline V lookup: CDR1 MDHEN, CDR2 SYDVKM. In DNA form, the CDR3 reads TGTGCCAGCAGTTTAGGGCAGGGGACGGGTAGCAATCAGCCCCAGCATTTT. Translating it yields CASSLGQGTGSNQPQHF.

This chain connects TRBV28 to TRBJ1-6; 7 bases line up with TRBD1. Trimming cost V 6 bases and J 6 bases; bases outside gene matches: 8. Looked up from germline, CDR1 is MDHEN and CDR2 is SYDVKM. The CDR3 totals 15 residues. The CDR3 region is CASRITGTANSPLHF. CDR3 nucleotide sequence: TGTGCCAGCAGAATAACCGGGACAGCTAATTCACCCCTCCACTTT. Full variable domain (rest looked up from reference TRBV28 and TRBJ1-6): DVKVTQSSRYLVKRTGEKVFLECVQDMDHENMFWYRQDPGLGLRLIYFSYDVKMKEKGDIPEGYSVSREKKERFSLILESASTNQTSMYLCASRITGTANSPLHFGNGTRLTVT.

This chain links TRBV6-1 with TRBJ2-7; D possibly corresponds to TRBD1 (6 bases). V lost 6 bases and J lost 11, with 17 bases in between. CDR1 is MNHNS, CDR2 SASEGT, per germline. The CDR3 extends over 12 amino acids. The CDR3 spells CASSPLPGEKYF. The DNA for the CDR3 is TGTGCCAGCAGCCCGCTTCCAGGGGAAAAGTACTTC.

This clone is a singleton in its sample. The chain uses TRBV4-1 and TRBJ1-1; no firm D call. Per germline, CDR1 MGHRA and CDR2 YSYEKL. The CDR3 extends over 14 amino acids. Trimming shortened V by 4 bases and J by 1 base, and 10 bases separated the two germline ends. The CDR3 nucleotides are TGCGCCAGCAGCCCCTCCGCCACGAACACTGAAGCTTTCTTT. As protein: CASSPSATNTEAFF.

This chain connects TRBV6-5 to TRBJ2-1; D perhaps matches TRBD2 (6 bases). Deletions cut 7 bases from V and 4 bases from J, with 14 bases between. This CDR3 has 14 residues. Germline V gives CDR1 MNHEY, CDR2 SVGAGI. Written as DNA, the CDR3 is TGTGCCAGCACCGGGACTGGGAGATACAATGAGCAGTTCTTC. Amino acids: CASTGTGRYNEQFF.

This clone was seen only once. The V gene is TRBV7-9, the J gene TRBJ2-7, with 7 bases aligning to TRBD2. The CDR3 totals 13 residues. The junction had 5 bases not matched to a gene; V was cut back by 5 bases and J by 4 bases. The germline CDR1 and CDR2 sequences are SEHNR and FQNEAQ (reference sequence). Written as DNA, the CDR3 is TGTGCCAGCAGCCCTACTAGCGCTTACGAGCAGTACTTC. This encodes CASSPTSAYEQYF. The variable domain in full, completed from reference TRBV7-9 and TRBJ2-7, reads DTGVSQNPRHKITKRGQNVTFRCDPISEHNRLYWYRQTLGQGPEFLTYFQNEAQLEKSRLLSDRFSAERPKGSFSTLEIQRTEQGDSAMYLCASSPTSAYEQYFGPGTRLTVT.

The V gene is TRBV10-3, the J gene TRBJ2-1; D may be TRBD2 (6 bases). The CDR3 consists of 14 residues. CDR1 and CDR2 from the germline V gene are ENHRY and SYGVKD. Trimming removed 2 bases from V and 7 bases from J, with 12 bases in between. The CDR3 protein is CAISESDGGNEQFF. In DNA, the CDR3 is TGTGCCATCAGTGAGAGCGACGGAGGGAATGAGCAGTTCTTC.

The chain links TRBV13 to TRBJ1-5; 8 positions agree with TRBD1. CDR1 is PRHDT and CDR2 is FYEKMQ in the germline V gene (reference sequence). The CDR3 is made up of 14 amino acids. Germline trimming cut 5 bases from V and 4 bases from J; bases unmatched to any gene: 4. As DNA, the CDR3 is TGTGCCAGCAGCAAAACAGGGGGTAATCAGCCCCAGCATTTT. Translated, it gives CASSKTGGNQPQHF.

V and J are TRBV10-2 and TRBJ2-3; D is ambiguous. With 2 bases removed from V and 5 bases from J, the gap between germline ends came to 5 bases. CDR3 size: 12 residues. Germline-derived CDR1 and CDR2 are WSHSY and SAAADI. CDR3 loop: CASSEGRDTQYF. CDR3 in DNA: TGCGCCAGCAGTGAGGGTAGAGATACGCAGTATTTT.

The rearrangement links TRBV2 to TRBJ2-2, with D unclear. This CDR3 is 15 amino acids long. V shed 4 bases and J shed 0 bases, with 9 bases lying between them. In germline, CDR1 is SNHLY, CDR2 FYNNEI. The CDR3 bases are TGTGCCAGCAGTGGACCGACTTCGAACACCGGGGAGCTGTTTTTT. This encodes CASSGPTSNTGELFF.

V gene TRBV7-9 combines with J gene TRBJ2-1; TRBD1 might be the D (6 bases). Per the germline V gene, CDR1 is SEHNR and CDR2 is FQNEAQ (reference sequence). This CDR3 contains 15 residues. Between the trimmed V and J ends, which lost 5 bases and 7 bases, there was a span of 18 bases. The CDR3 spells CASSPPGTGFNEQFF. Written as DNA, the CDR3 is TGTGCCAGCAGCCCCCCTGGCACAGGGTTTAATGAGCAGTTCTTC. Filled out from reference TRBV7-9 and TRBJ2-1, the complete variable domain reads DTGVSQNPRHKITKRGQNVTFRCDPISEHNRLYWYRQTLGQGPEFLTYFQNEAQLEKSRLLSDRFSAERPKGSFSTLEIQRTEQGDSAMYLCASSPPGTGFNEQFFGPGTRLTVL.

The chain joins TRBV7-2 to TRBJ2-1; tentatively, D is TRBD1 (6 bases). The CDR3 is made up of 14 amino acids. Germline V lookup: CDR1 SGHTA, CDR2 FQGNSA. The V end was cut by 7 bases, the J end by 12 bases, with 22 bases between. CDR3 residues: CASTPGTSRTAQFF. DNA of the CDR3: TGTGCCAGCACCCCTGGGACGTCGCGGACAGCGCAGTTCTTC. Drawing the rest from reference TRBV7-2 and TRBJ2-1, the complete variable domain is GAGVSQSPSNKVTEKGKDVELRCDPISGHTALYWYRQSLGQGLEFLIYFQGNSAPDKSGLPSDRFSAERTGGSVSTLTIQRTQQEDSAVYLCASTPGTSRTAQFFGPGTRLTVL.

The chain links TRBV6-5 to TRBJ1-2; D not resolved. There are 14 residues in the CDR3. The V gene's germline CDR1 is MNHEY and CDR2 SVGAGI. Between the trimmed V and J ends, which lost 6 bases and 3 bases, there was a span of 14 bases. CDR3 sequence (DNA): TGTGCCAGCAGGGAGGCTCGTGGGTACTATGGCTACACCTTC. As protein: CASREARGYYGYTF.

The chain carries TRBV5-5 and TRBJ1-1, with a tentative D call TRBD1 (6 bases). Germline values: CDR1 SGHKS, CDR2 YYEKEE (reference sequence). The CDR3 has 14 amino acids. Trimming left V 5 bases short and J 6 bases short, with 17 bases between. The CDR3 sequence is CASRDEGVRAEAFF. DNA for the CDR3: TGTGCCAGCAGAGATGAGGGGGTTAGGGCTGAAGCTTTCTTT.

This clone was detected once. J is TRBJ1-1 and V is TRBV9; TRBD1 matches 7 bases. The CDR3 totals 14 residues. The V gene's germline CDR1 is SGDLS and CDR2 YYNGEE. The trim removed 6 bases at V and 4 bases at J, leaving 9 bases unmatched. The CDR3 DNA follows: TGTGCCAGCAACGAAGGGGGCGGGAGCACTGAAGCTTTCTTT. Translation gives CASNEGGGSTEAFF.

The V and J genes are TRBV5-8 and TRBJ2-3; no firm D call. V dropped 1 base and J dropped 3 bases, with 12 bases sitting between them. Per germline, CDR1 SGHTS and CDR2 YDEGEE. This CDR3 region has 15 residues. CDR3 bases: TGTGCCAGCAGCTTGCCCGCTATCAAAACAGATACGCAGTATTTT. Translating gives CASSLPAIKTDTQYF.

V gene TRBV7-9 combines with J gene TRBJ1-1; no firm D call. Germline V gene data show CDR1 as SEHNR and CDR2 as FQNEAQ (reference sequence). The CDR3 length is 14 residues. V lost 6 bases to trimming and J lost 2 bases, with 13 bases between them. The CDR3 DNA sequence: TGTGCCAGCAGTTTCTCCGTGCTAAACACTGAAGCTTTCTTT. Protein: CASSFSVLNTEAFF.